A selection of T cell receptor beta chains follows, all from one sample in a study of chemoradiotherapy in HPV16-positive cancers. The data were produced by immunoSEQ multiplex PCR, yet TCRdb's version contains in-frame clones alone and is incomplete. This sample has 30,000 to 35,000 clones, with around 87% found just once. The sequencing here drew on blood, taken from a patient who underwent chemoradiotherapy. The receptors derive from a human donor with HPV-associated anogenital cancer. The CDR3 runs from the conserved cysteine through the conserved F or W. The D gene is left open where the match is weak. The size field is filled for only some rows; it gives once, few, many or a size class.

D,V,size,J,DNA,CDR3
-,TRBV6-5,-,TRBJ1-2,TGTGCCAGCGCCGCGAACTCAGGGGAATCTGGCTACACCTTC,CASAANSGESGYTF
-,TRBV6-1,-,TRBJ1-1,TGTGCCAGCAGTGCCCAGGGGAACACTGAAGCTTTCTTT,CASSAQGNTEAFF
TRBD1,TRBV2,-,TRBJ2-5,TGTGCCAGCAGCGAAGACAGGGTTGGAGAGACCCAGTACTTC,CASSEDRVGETQYF
TRBD1,TRBV7-6,-,TRBJ2-5,TGTGCCAGCACTCGGACCCGGGACAGGTACCAAGAGACCCAGTACTTC,CASTRTRDRYQETQYF
TRBD1,TRBV7-9,-,TRBJ1-2,TGTGCCAGCAGCTCGGGACAGAACTATGGCTACACCTTC,CASSSGQNYGYTF
TRBD1,TRBV19,few,TRBJ2-2,TGTGCCGGGAGACAGGGGGGTAACACCGGGGAGCTGTTTTTT,CAGRQGGNTGELFF
-,TRBV4-3,-,TRBJ1-4,TGCGCCAGCAGCCAAGGGGGCAGACGAGGAACTAATGAAAAACTGTTTTTT,CASSQGGRRGTNEKLFF
TRBD1,TRBV7-6,-,TRBJ1-1,TGTGCCAGCAGCTCGACAGGGGCCCTGAACACTGAAGCTTTCTTT,CASSSTGALNTEAFF
-,TRBV19,once,TRBJ2-2,TGTGCCAGTAGTGTCGCATCGGACGGGGAGCTGTTTTTT,CASSVASDGELFF
TRBD1,TRBV19,-,TRBJ1-2,TGTGCCAGTAGTAAACCGGGACAGGGGGCAGACTATGGCTACACCTTC,CASSKPGQGADYGYTF
-,TRBV28,-,TRBJ1-6,TGTGCCACCCACCCGGGCTTGAATTCACCCCTCCACTTT,CATHPGLNSPLHF
-,TRBV25-1,-,TRBJ2-7,TGTGCCAGCAGTGAATCCCTGGAGAGGGGATCCTACGAGCAGTACTTC,CASSESLERGSYEQYF
TRBD2,TRBV7-9,once,TRBJ2-3,TGTGCCAGCAGCCAGCGGGGGGCCTTCGGCACAGATACGCAGTATTTT,CASSQRGAFGTDTQYF
TRBD1,TRBV15,-,TRBJ2-6,TGTGCCACCAGCAGGGGGCGACAGGGGGGACACTCTGGGGCCAACGTCCTGACTTTC,CATSRGRQGGHSGANVLTF
-,TRBV7-2,-,TRBJ2-7,TGTGCCAGCAGCTTATGGGCGGGGGCCTCCTACGAGCAGTACTTC,CASSLWAGASYEQYF
-,TRBV28,-,TRBJ2-3,TGTGCCAGCAGTTTATTTCAAAGACAGGCACGTGAAAATACGCAGTATTTT,CASSLFQRQARENTQYF
TRBD1,TRBV7-6,-,TRBJ1-1,TGTGCCAGCAGCTTAGGGACAGGGAGAAGGAACACTGAAGCTTTCTTT,CASSLGTGRRNTEAFF
-,TRBV5-1,-,TRBJ1-1,TGCGCCAGCAGCTCCCTGGGACCGGGCATGAACACTGAAGCTTTCTTT,CASSSLGPGMNTEAFF
-,TRBV19,-,TRBJ1-1,TGTGCCAGCACCCTGGACAGTAGATATTTCCCTGAAGCTTTTTTT,CASTLDSRYFPEAFF
TRBD2,TRBV7-6,-,TRBJ2-7,TGTGCCAGCAGCTTAGCAAGCGGGGGATCCTACGAGCAGTACTTC,CASSLASGGSYEQYF
-,TRBV7-3,-,TRBJ2-2,TGTGCCAGCAGCTTAACACCCACATCCCCAGGGTCATCGGGGACCGGGGAGCTGTTTTTT,CASSLTPTSPGSSGTGELFF
-,TRBV9,-,TRBJ2-6,TGTGCCAGCAGCGTAGATGGGGGTAATGGGGCCAACGTCCTGACTTTC,CASSVDGGNGANVLTF
-,TRBV7-9,-,TRBJ2-5,TGTGCCAGCAGCTTAGGCACAGGGCCTCAAGAGACCCAGTACTTC,CASSLGTGPQETQYF
-,TRBV7-8,-,TRBJ2-7,TGTGCCAGCAGCTCAAGCCGGGGGACTCAATCGGCCGTCTACGAGCAGTACTTC,CASSSSRGTQSAVYEQYF
TRBD2,TRBV7-3,-,TRBJ2-5,TGTGCCAGCAGCCTAACCCCTTCTAGCGGGGGGGCCTCAGAGACCCAGTACTTC,CASSLTPSSGGASETQYF
TRBD1,TRBV4-2,-,TRBJ2-7,TGTGCCAGCAGCCCGTACAGGGGGTTCTACGAGCAGTACTTC,CASSPYRGFYEQYF
-,TRBV11-2,once,TRBJ1-1,TGTGCCAGCAGCTTAGTAGGTGGGAACACTGAAGCTTTCTTT,CASSLVGGNTEAFF
-,TRBV14,-,TRBJ2-7,TGTGCCAGCAGCCAAGATCGGGATAGCGCCGTTACTGCCTACGAGCAGTACTTC,CASSQDRDSAVTAYEQYF
TRBD2,TRBV27,once,TRBJ2-2,TGTGCCAGCAACCCCCTGAGCGGGGGGGCCACCGGGGAGCTGTTTTTT,CASNPLSGGATGELFF
-,TRBV7-2,-,TRBJ1-6,TGTGCCAGCAGCTTAGGGGCGCTCTCCTATAATTCACCCCTCCACTTT,CASSLGALSYNSPLHF
-,TRBV18,-,TRBJ1-1,TGTGCCAGCTCACCGCTTCCCCTGGCTAATGGGAACACTGAAGCTTTCTTT,CASSPLPLANGNTEAFF
-,TRBV7-8,-,TRBJ2-2,TGTGCCAGCAGCTTAGCGCGGGCGAACACCGGGGAGCTGTTTTTT,CASSLARANTGELFF
TRBD1,TRBV5-1,-,TRBJ2-5,TGCGCCAGCAGCCCGGGACAGGGTATGCGACAAGAGACCCAGTACTTC,CASSPGQGMRQETQYF
TRBD1,TRBV4-1,-,TRBJ2-1,TGCGCCAGCAGCCAAGGAGCCGGGACAGGCTACAATGAGCAGTTCTTC,CASSQGAGTGYNEQFF
-,TRBV10-3,-,TRBJ1-3,TGTGCCATCTGGCAGGAGAGGATGGGAAACACCATATATTTT,CAIWQERMGNTIYF
-,TRBV4-1,-,TRBJ2-7,TGCGCCAGCAGCCAAGGGGCTGGCGAGCAGTACTTC,CASSQGAGEQYF
TRBD1,TRBV6-1,-,TRBJ1-2,TGTGCCAGCATCCCGGGACAGGGGATTAAACACACCTTC,CASIPGQGIKHTF
-,TRBV18,-,TRBJ1-2,TGTGCCAGCTCACCGGAAAAGGTCTCTTATGGCTACACCTTC,CASSPEKVSYGYTF
-,TRBV7-9,-,TRBJ1-5,TGTGCCAGCAGCGGTAGGGACTCCGGGGGGCCCCAGCATTTT,CASSGRDSGGPQHF
-,TRBV7-2,once,TRBJ2-3,TGTGCCAGCCGTAAACGTGGCACAGATACGCAGTATTTT,CASRKRGTDTQYF
-,TRBV7-9,-,TRBJ1-2,TGTGCCAGCAGCTTAGCGAATGGGGGCGGTGGCTACACCTTC,CASSLANGGGGYTF
-,TRBV18,-,TRBJ1-5,TGTGCCAGCTCACCCGGGGGAGAGAGCAATCAGCCCCAGCATTTT,CASSPGGESNQPQHF